This entry describes one TCR beta chain. Antigen: not known. The CDR3 runs to 14 residues. V lost 6 bases and J lost 6; bases outside the gene matches: 8. CDR1 is MNHEY, CDR2 SMNVEV, per germline (reference sequence). The data are from a study of T cell responses to AZD1222 COVID-19 vaccine. Study as a whole: Analysis merged second doses at about 4 or about 12 weeks. Points from the study as a whole: Just a handful of AZD1222 recipients were seropositive at baseline. CD4 TCRs associated with vaccination spanned spike, dominating at 160-218 and 743-854. The study found Spike-specific TCR breadth and depth rose after two AZD1222 doses.

Sequenced by immunoSEQ multiplex PCR; TCRdb stores in-frame clones only, minus some. The data hold around 99,000 clones, with around nine tenths observed a single time. This chain connects TRBV27 to TRBJ1-1; 9 nucleotides match TRBD1. Specimen: peripheral blood, collected on day 0 of AZD1222 vaccination. The receptor comes from an adult in good health. CDR3 region: CASRAEGQGSEAFF. The DNA for the CDR3 is TGTGCCAGCAGAGCCGAGGGACAGGGATCTGAAGCTTTCTTT.